This entry lists 16 T cell receptor beta chains sequenced from one sample in a study. TCRdb redid the calling of the 5' RACE reads with MiXCR, one entry per CDR3 protein. The table lists about 11,000 distinct CDR3 sequences, around 46% of them singletons. Sequences were obtained from tumor-infiltrating naive CD4+ T cells sorted from the breast tumor. Indicated subset: naive CD4+ T cells, CD4+CD45RA+CD25-. These receptors all stem from a female donor with breast cancer.

The table lists this clonotype with a few counts. The chain has TRBV7-2 and TRBJ1-6; D unclear. Trimming took off 0 bases at V and 10 bases at J, with 16 bases between the two ends. Germline CDR1 reads SGHTA; CDR2 reads FQGNSA. The CDR3 spans 16 residues. CDR3 in amino acids: CASSLAPTSARSPLHF. As DNA, the CDR3 is TGTGCCAGCAGCTTAGCGCCGACCTCGGCGAGGTCACCCCTCCACTTT.

The gene calls are TRBV5-1 and TRBJ2-7, with D uncertain. Trimming stripped 3 bases from V and 6 bases from J, with 10 bases between. The CDR3 runs 12 residues. Per the germline V gene, CDR1 is SGHRS and CDR2 is YFSETQ. The CDR3 coding sequence is TGCGCCAGCAGCTCCTCTCGGACCGAGCAGTACTTC. Translating it yields CASSSSRTEQYF.

V is TRBV6-2 or TRBV6-3 and J is TRBJ2-7; D is unclear. The V gene's germline CDR1 is MNHEY and CDR2 SVGEGT. V gave up 5 bases and J gave up 0 bases, with 14 bases separating them. There are 15 residues in the CDR3. The CDR3 loop is CASSTERKSSYEQYV. The CDR3 DNA sequence: TGTGCCAGCAGTACCGAGCGAAAAAGCTCCTACGAGCAGTACGTC.

By sample share, this clonotype is medium-sized (0.01 to 0.1%). This rearrangement joins TRBV29-1 to TRBJ2-7, with D possibly TRBD1 on 6 matching bases. This CDR3 is built from 11 residues. The germline V gene has CDR1 SQVTM and CDR2 ANQGSEA. Trimming stripped 6 bases from V and 1 base from J, with 7 bases between. The CDR3 DNA sequence: TGCAGCGTGACAGGTTCCTACGAGCAGTACTTC. Residues: CSVTGSYEQYF.

In regard to this clonotype: It may be a read error: a sequence one base away is much more abundant. This chain links TRBV20-1 with TRBJ2-3, with a possible D match to TRBD1 (5 bases). Germline lookup yields CDR1 DFQATT and CDR2 SNEGSKA (reference sequence). The CDR3 sequence is 14 residues long. The CDR3: CSVRDPRVPDTQYF. CDR3 coding DNA: TGCAGTGTTAGAGATCCCAGGGTTCCAGATACGCAGTATTTT.

The gene calls are TRBV12-3 or TRBV12-4 and TRBJ2-5; the match to TRBD2 covers 11 bases. The length of the CDR3 is 15 residues. V lost 6 bases, J lost 4 bases, and 7 bases stayed unmatched. This chain's CDR3 is CASRKPGTSGETQYF. CDR3 in DNA: TGTGCCAGCAGGAAACCCGGGACTAGCGGAGAGACCCAGTACTTC.

This clonotype showed up just a few times. V gene TRBV12-3 or TRBV12-4 combines with J gene TRBJ1-6; D possibly corresponds to TRBD1 (5 bases). The V and J ends lost 4 bases and 8 bases respectively, with 9 bases between them. This CDR3 contains 13 residues. CDR3 DNA: TGTGCCAGCAGTTCTGGGACCGATTCACCCCTCCACTTT. Translation gives CASSSGTDSPLHF.

CDR3 protein: CASSVASIGELFF. DNA of the CDR3: TGTGCCAGCAGTGTTGCGTCCATCGGGGAGCTGTTTTTT. V and J are TRBV2 and TRBJ2-2; the D is unclear. Germline-derived CDR1 and CDR2 are SNHLY and FYNNEI. Trimming cost V 4 bases and J 7 bases, with 10 bases left between them. CDR3 length equals 13 residues.

The rearrangement joins TRBV20-1 to TRBJ1-1; D remains unclear. V was pared by 6 bases and J by 2 bases, with 16 bases between. The CDR3 consists of 14 residues. Germline values: CDR1 DFQATT, CDR2 SNEGSKA (reference sequence). For the CDR3, the DNA is TGCAGTGCCTCCCGCGACGGTCGAAACACTGAAGCTTTCTTT. Amino acids: CSASRDGRNTEAFF.

The V gene is TRBV12-3 or TRBV12-4, the J gene TRBJ1-5, with TRBD1 matching 12 bases. The V gene end was trimmed by 4 bases and the J gene end by 0 bases; junction bases not matched to a gene: 16. This CDR3 is built from 21 residues. CDR3: CASSSRSLGQGAKNSNQPQHF. In DNA, the CDR3 is TGTGCCAGCAGTTCCCGATCGTTGGGACAGGGGGCCAAGAATAGCAATCAGCCCCAGCATTTT.

The chain carries TRBV24-1 and TRBJ2-3; TRBD2 matches 11 bases. This CDR3 comprises 16 residues. CDR1 and CDR2 from the germline V gene are KGHDR and SFDVKD. V lost 3 bases and J lost 4; bases outside the gene matches: 5. In nucleotides, the CDR3 is TGTGCCACCAGTGATGCCGTAGCGGGAGGGCCAGATACGCAGTATTTT. Translation: CATSDAVAGGPDTQYF.

The genes are TRBV7-2 and TRBJ2-4, with 7 bases matching TRBD1. Germline-derived CDR1 and CDR2 are SGHTA and FQGNSA. This CDR3 contains 13 residues. With V trimmed by 5 bases and J by 12 bases, 10 bases remained unmatched. CDR3 nucleotide sequence: TGTGCCAGCAGCCTAGGAACAGGGGCCCCTCAGTACTTC. It yields the protein CASSLGTGAPQYF.

There are a few counts of this clonotype. The chain joins TRBV7-2 to TRBJ2-1, with D maybe TRBD2 (6 bases). Per germline, CDR1 SGHTA and CDR2 FQGNSA. The CDR3 loop spans 15 amino acids. Trimming pared 4 bases from V and 5 bases from J, leaving 15 bases between. The CDR3 DNA reads TGTGCCAGCAGCTCGGAGGGGACCACCAACAATGAGCAGTTCTTC. Amino acid sequence: CASSSEGTTNNEQFF.

The chain has TRBV9 and TRBJ2-5; weak D call: TRBD2 (6 bases). The germline gives CDR1 SGDLS, CDR2 YYNGEE. The CDR3 is 13 amino acids. Trimming pared 0 bases from V and 8 bases from J, leaving 11 bases between. The CDR3 DNA is TGTGCCAGCAGCGTAGAGGGACTTGCCACCCAGTACTTC. Its translation is CASSVEGLATQYF.

This clonotype has only a few counts. V usage is TRBV29-1 and J usage is TRBJ2-7, with D possibly TRBD2 on 5 matching bases. The CDR3 has 13 residues. V was pared by 4 bases and J by 2 bases, with 12 bases between. In germline, CDR1 is SQVTM, CDR2 ANQGSEA. The CDR3 sequence: CSVVVAIPYEQYF. CDR3 DNA: TGCAGCGTTGTGGTAGCGATTCCCTACGAGCAGTACTTC.

The chain is built from TRBV20-1 and TRBJ1-1, with 7 bases lining up with TRBD1. Germline V gene lookup returns CDR1 DFQATT and CDR2 SNEGSKA (reference sequence). The length of the CDR3 is 12 residues. V lost 2 bases and J lost 7; bases outside the gene matches: 4. CDR3 in amino acids: CSARPTGIEAFF. CDR3 bases: TGCAGTGCTAGACCGACAGGGATTGAAGCTTTCTTT.